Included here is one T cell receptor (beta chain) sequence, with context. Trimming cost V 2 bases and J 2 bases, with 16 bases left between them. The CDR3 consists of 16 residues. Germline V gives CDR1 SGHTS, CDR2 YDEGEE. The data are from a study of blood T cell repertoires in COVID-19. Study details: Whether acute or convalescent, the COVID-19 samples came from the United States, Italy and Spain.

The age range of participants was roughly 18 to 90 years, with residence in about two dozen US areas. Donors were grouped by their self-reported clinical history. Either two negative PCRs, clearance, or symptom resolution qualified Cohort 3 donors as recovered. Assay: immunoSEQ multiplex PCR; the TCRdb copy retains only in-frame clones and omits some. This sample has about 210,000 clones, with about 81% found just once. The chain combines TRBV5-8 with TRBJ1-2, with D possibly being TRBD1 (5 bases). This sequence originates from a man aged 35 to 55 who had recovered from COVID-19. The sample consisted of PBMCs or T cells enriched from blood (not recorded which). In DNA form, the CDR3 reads TGTGCCAGCAGCTTTGACAGCAGTAGACGAAACTATGGCTACACCTTC. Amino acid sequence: CASSFDSSRRNYGYTF.